This T cell receptor (beta chain) was recovered during a study of molecular identifiers for immune sequencing clone quantification. As for the study in general: Replicate RNA came from about 20,000 or 100,000 naive CD8 cells and was split five ways, and four parts were sequenced.

The trim removed 6 bases at V and 3 bases at J, leaving 11 bases unmatched. Germline assignment: CDR1 SNHLY and CDR2 FYNNEI. The CDR3 contains 15 residues. Findings and caveats of the study: Naive cells had under 1% of molecules in clones above 20 RNA copies, effectors over 99%.

As CD8+CD4-CCR7+CD45RA+ cells, naive CD8 T cells were sorted. From the PCR reads, TCRdb called clonotypes with MiXCR, one entry per CDR3 protein. The sample yields roughly 630,000 distinct CDR3 sequences, around 25% seen once. On this clonotype itself: As yet, its antigen is unknown. A single base separates this from a much larger clone, so it may be a read error.

V usage is TRBV2 and J usage is TRBJ2-7; 7 nucleotides line up with TRBD2. Sequenced input: naive CD8+ T cells from blood, with Jurkat cell RNA spiked in. Subset indicated: FACS-sorted CD8+CD4-CCR7+CD45RA+ naive T cells. This receptor was obtained from a human donor in good health. Some libraries in this study had Jurkat cell RNA spiked in. Written as DNA, the CDR3 is TGTGCCAGCAGCCCAAGAGCGGGGCCGATCTACGAGCAGTACTTC. Amino acid sequence: CASSPRAGPIYEQYF.